This TCR beta chain came from a study of response to subunit inactivated influenza vaccine. Findings of the study overall: Each seasonal influenza vaccination recruits few new T cells, the authors suggested.

TCRdb passed the RT-PCR reads through MiXCR, listing each CDR3 protein once. The sample contains 600,000 to 850,000 distinct CDR3 sequences, around 15% of which appear only once. The sample holds many counts of this clonotype. Its cognate antigen is unknown. CDR1 and CDR2 (germline): SGHTA, FQGNSA. The CDR3 extends over 15 amino acids. Trimming shortened V by 3 bases and J by 2 bases, and 13 bases separated the two germline ends. This TCR was sampled from a man over 45 who received an inactivated influenza vaccine. This chain connects TRBV7-2 to TRBJ1-1; possible D gene TRBD1, 6 bases. Sequencing used PBMCs from blood, obtained roughly 15 days before vaccination. This CDR3 reads CASSLGWTANTEAFF. The DNA for the CDR3 is TGTGCCAGCAGCTTGGGGTGGACAGCTAACACTGAAGCTTTCTTT.